This T cell receptor (beta chain) is from a study of blood T cell repertoires in COVID-19. Study overall: Acute and convalescent COVID-19 samples came from the United States, Italy and Spain. PBMCs, B-cell-depleted T cells, or T cells were the source of the cDNA or gDNA that made up the material.

V lost 4 bases to trimming and J lost 8 bases, with 14 bases between them. The CDR3 runs to 13 residues. Germline V lookup: CDR1 LGHNA, CDR2 YSLEER. In the study's own analysis: Amplification with reference gene primers provided the estimates of nucleated cell counts. The method was immunoSEQ multiplex PCR; TCRdb's version includes in-frame clones alone and lacks a portion of them. D and trimming were read from the DNA, whereas the V and J calls and clone size are those reported in that table. The table has about 110,000 clones, roughly four fifths seen once. The chain carries TRBV4-3 and TRBJ1-2; the D gene is possibly TRBD1 (5 bases). The sequencing input was peripheral blood. The receptor was isolated from a woman in her seventies with acute or convalescent COVID-19. CDR3 sequence: CASSRYSGKGYTF. The CDR3 coding sequence is TGCGCCAGCAGCCGCTACTCAGGGAAAGGCTACACCTTC.